This TCR beta chain is from a study of technical replicates of blood from a few donors (dated 2017 in TCRdb). Preparation of the library involved the immunoSEQ multiplex PCR assay. The table was pulled from immuneACCESS by TCRdb, which kept in-frame rearrangements only. Such tables lose some clones; where checked, under half of the loss comes from unresolved V genes, and the rest has no known cause. This sample gives some 15,000 clones in total; roughly four fifths of them show up just once. Around 12% of the sample comes from the top ten. According to the germline V gene, CDR1 reads MGHRA and CDR2 reads YSYEKL. V loses 0 bases, J loses 9 bases, and the germline ends lie 12 bases apart. The CDR3 has 14 amino acids, counting the end cysteine and phenylalanine. The read is trimmed to its CDR3 DNA, 42 bases read in frame from base 1. To note about this clone: The antigen it binds to is not known. The input lacks base qualities; no much larger clone sits a single base away.

Rearrangement joined TRBV4-1 to TRBJ2-1; TRBD1 is possibly the D segment (5 matching bases). This TCR was recovered from a human donor in good health. Source material: PBMCs. DNA sequence: TGCGCCAGCAGCCAAGACCCCCCTAGGGGTGAGCAGTTCTTC. Its protein product is CASSQDPPRGEQFF.